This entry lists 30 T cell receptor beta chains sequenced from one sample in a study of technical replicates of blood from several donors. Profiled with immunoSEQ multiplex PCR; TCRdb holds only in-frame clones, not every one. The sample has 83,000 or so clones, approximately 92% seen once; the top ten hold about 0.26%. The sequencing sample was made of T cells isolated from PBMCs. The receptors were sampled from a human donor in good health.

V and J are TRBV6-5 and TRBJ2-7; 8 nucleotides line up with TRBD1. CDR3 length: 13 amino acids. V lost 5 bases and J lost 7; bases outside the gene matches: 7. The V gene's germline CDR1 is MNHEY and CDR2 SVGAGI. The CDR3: CASSQTGVGEQYF. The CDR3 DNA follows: TGTGCCAGCAGTCAGACAGGGGTTGGAGAGCAGTACTTC.

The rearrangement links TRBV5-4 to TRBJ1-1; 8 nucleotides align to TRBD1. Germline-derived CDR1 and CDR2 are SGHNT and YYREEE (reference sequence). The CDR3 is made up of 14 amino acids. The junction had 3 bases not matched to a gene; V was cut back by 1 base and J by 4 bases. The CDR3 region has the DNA TGTGCCAGCAGCTTGCAGGGGGCCGGCACTGAAGCTTTCTTT. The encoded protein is CASSLQGAGTEAFF.

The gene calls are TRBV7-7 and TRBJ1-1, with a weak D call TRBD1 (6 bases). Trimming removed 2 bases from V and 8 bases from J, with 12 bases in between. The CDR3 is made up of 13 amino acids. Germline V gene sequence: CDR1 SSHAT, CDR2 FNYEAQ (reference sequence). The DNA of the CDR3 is TGTGCCAGCAGCTTAACCTTCGGGACAGAAGCTTTCTTT. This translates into CASSLTFGTEAFF. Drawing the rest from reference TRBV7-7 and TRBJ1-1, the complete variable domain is GAGVSQSPRYKVTKRGQDVTLRCDPISSHATLYWYQQALGQGPEFLTYFNYEAQPDKSGLPSDRFSAERPEGSISTLTIQRTEQRDSAMYRCASSLTFGTEAFFGQGTRLTVV.

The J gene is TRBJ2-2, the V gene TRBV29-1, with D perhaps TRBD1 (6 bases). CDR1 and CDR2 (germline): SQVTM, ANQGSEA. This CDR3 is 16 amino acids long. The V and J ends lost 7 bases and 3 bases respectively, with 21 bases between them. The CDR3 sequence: CSAASVTGWDTGELFF. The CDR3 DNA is TGCAGCGCCGCATCAGTTACAGGGTGGGACACCGGGGAGCTGTTTTTT.

The CDR3 region is CASSKEQERNTGELFF. For the CDR3, the DNA is TGTGCCAGCAGCAAAGAACAGGAAAGGAACACCGGGGAGCTGTTTTTT. The gene calls are TRBV21-1 and TRBJ2-2; the table's TRBD1 call for D was not verified on the DNA. TRBV21-1 is an annotated pseudogene. The CDR3 covers 16 residues.

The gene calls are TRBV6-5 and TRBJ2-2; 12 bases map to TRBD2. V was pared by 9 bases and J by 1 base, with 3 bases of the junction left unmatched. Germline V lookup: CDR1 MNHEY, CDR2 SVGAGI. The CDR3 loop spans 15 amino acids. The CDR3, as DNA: TGTGCCAGTGGGGGACTAGCGGGGAACACCGGGGAGCTGTTTTTT. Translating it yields CASGGLAGNTGELFF.

The CDR3, as DNA: TGCGCCAGCAGCTTGTTCTTGGGACTAGCGGGGGAGTTGTCCTACAATGAGCAGTTCTTC. Amino acid sequence: CASSLFLGLAGELSYNEQFF. V usage is TRBV5-1 and J usage is TRBJ2-1, with 14 positions matching TRBD2. Germline trimming cut 1 base from V and 1 base from J; bases unmatched to any gene: 10. The length of the CDR3 is 20 residues. Germline-derived CDR1 and CDR2 are SGHRS and YFSETQ.

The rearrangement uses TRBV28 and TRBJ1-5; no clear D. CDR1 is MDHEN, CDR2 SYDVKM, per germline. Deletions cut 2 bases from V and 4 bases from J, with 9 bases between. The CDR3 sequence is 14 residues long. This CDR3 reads CASSLTESNQPQHF. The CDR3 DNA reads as TGTGCCAGCAGTTTAACAGAGTCTAATCAGCCCCAGCATTTT.

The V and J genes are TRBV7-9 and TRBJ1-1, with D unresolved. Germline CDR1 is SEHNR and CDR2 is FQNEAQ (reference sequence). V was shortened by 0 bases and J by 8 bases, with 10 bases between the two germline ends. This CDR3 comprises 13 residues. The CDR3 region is CASSLASPREAFF. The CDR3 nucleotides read TGTGCCAGCAGCTTAGCGAGCCCGCGAGAAGCTTTCTTT. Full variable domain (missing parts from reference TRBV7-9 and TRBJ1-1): DTGVSQNPRHKITKRGQNVTFRCDPISEHNRLYWYRQTLGQGPEFLTYFQNEAQLEKSRLLSDRFSAERPKGSFSTLEIQRTEQGDSAMYLCASSLASPREAFFGQGTRLTVV.

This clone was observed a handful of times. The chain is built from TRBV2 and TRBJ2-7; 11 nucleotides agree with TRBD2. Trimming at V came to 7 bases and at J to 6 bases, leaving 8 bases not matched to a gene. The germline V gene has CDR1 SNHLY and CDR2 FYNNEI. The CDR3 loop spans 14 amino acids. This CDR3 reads CASILAGGRGEQYF. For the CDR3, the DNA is TGTGCCAGCATTTTAGCGGGGGGGCGAGGCGAGCAGTACTTC. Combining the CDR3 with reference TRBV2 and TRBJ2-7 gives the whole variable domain EPEVTQTPSHQVTQMGQEVILRCVPISNHLYFYWYRQILGQKVEFLVSFYNNEISEKSEIFDDQFSVERPDGSNFTLKIRSTKLEDSAMYFCASILAGGRGEQYFGPGTRLTVT.

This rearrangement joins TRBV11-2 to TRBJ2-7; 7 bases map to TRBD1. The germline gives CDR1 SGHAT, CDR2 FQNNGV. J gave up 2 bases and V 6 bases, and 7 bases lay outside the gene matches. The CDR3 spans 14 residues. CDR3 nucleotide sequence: TGTGCCAGCAGTCTAACAGGGGTGACCTACGAGCAGTACTTC. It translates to CASSLTGVTYEQYF.

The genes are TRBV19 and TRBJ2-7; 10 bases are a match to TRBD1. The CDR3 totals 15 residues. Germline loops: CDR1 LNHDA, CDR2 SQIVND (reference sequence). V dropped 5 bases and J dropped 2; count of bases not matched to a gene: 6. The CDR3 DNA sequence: TGTGCCAGTAGTCCGTGGACAGGGGGGCCCTACGAGCAGTACTTC. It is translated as CASSPWTGGPYEQYF.

The CDR3 sequence: CASSRFWDRGLWAEAFF. The CDR3, as DNA: TGTGCCAGTAGCCGATTTTGGGACAGGGGCCTATGGGCTGAAGCTTTCTTT. The chain carries TRBV19 and TRBJ1-1; 10 positions match TRBD1. Germline CDR1 is LNHDA and CDR2 is SQIVND (reference sequence). V gave up 6 bases and J gave up 6 bases; unmatched junction bases: 16. There are 17 residues in the CDR3.

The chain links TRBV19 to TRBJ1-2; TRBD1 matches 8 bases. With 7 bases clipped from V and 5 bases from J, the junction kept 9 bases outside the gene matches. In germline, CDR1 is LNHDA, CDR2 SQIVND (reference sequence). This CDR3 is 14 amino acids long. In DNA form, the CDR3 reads TGTGCCAGTACCCCCACCCAGGGGGCGTATGGCTACACCTTC. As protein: CASTPTQGAYGYTF.

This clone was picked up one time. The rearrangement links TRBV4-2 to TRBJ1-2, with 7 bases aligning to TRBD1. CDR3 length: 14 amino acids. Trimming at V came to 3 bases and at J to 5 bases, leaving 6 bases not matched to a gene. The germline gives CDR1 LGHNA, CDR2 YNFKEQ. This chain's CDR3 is CASSQGQLTYGYTF. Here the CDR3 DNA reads TGTGCCAGCAGCCAGGGACAGCTCACATATGGCTACACCTTC.

DNA of the CDR3: TGTGCCAGCAGCTTAGACAGGGACTATGGCTACACCTTC. Its translation: CASSLDRDYGYTF. The chain employs TRBV7-6 and TRBJ1-2; possible D gene TRBD1, 6 bases. V lost 1 base and J lost 3, with 6 bases in between. The CDR3 spans 13 residues. Germline V gene data show CDR1 as SGHVS and CDR2 as FNYEAQ.

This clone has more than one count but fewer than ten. CDR3 protein: CASSQNRDGAFF. The CDR3 nucleotides are TGTGCCAGCTCACAAAACAGGGATGGAGCTTTCTTT. This chain uses TRBV18 with TRBJ1-1; weak D call: TRBD1 (6 bases). The CDR3 covers 12 residues. V was clipped by 4 bases and J by 10 bases, with 13 bases between them. CDR1 and CDR2 from the germline V gene are KGHSH and LQKENI.

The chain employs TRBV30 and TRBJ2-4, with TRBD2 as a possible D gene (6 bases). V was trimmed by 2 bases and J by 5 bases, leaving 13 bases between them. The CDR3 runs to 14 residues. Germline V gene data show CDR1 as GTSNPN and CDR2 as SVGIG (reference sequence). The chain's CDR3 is CAWSTAGLENIQYF. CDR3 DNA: TGTGCCTGGAGTACGGCGGGGTTGGAAAACATTCAGTACTTC.

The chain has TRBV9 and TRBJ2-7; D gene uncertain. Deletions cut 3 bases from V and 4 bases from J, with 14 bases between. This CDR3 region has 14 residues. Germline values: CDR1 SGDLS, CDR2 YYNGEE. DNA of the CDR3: TGTGCCAGCAGCGCCGGCGGCCCCTCATACGAGCAGTACTTC. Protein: CASSAGGPSYEQYF. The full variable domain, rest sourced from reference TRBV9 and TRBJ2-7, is DSGVTQTPKHLITATGQRVTLRCSPRSGDLSVYWYQQSLDQGLQFLIQYYNGEERAKGNILERFSAQQFPDLHSELNLSSLELGDSALYFCASSAGGPSYEQYFGPGTRLTVT.

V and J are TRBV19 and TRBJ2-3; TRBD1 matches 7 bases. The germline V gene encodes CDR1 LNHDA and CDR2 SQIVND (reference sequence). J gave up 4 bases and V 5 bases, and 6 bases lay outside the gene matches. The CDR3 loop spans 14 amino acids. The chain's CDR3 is CASSPSTGSDTQYF. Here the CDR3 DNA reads TGTGCCAGTAGTCCTTCGACAGGGTCAGATACGCAGTATTTT.

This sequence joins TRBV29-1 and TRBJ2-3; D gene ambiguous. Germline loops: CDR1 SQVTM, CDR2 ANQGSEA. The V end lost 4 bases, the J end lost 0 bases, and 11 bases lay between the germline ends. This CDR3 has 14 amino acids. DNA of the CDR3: TGCAGCGTTGTTAGCAGCCGAAGCACAGATACGCAGTATTTT. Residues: CSVVSSRSTDTQYF.

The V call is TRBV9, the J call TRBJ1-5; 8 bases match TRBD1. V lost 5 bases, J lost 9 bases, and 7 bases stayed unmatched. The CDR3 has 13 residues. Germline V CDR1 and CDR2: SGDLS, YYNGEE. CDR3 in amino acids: CASSETGVGPQHF. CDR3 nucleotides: TGTGCCAGCAGTGAGACAGGGGTCGGGCCCCAGCATTTT.

This CDR3 reads CASSVGAGGSPSYNEQFF. The CDR3 nucleotides are TGTGCCAGCAGCGTAGGGGCGGGGGGGTCTCCTTCCTACAATGAGCAGTTCTTC. The chain has TRBV9 and TRBJ2-1, with 9 bases lining up with TRBD2. The ends lost 0 bases at V and 1 base at J; junction bases unmatched: 8. The CDR3 spans 18 residues. Germline CDR1 and CDR2: SGDLS and YYNGEE.

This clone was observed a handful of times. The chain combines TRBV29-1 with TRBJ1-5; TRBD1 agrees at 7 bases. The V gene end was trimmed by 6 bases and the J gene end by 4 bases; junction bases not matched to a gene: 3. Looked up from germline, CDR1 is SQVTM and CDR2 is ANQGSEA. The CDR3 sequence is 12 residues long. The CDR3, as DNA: TGCAGCGTAACAGGGGCAAATCAGCCCCAGCATTTT. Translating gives CSVTGANQPQHF.

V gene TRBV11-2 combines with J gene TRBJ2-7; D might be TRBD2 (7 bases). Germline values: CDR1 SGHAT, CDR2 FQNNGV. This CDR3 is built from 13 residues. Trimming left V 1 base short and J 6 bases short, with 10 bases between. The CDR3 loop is CASSLVRGAEQYF. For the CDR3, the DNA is TGTGCCAGCAGCTTAGTTCGGGGGGCCGAGCAGTACTTC.

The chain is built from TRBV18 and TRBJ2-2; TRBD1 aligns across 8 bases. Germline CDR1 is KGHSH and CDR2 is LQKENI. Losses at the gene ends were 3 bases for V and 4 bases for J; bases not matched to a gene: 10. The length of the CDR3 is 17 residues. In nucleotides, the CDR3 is TGTGCCAGCTCACCGCCGGGACAGGCGCGCGGCACCGGGGAGCTGTTTTTT. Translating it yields CASSPPGQARGTGELFF.

CDR3 amino acids: CASSTDRWKVSEAFF. As DNA, the CDR3 is TGTGCCAGCAGCACGGACAGGTGGAAGGTTTCTGAAGCTTTCTTT. This rearrangement joins TRBV2 to TRBJ1-1; 7 bases match TRBD1. Germline assignment: CDR1 SNHLY and CDR2 FYNNEI. This CDR3 spans 15 amino acids. With V trimmed by 6 bases and J by 6 bases, 13 bases remained unmatched.

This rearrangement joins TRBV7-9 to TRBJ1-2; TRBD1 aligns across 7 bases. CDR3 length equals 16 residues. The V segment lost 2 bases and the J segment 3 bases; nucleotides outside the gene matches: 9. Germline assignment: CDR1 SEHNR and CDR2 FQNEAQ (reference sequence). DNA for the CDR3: TGTGCCAGCAGCTTACTGACAGGGAATCGCGACTATGGCTACACCTTC. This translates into CASSLLTGNRDYGYTF. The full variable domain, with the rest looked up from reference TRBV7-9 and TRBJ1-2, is DTGVSQNPRHKITKRGQNVTFRCDPISEHNRLYWYRQTLGQGPEFLTYFQNEAQLEKSRLLSDRFSAERPKGSFSTLEIQRTEQGDSAMYLCASSLLTGNRDYGYTFGSGTRLTVV.

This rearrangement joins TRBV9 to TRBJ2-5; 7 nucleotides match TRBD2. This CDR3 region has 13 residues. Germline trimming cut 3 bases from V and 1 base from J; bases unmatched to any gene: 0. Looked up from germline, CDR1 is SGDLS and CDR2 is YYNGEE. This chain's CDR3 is CASSGGGQETQYF. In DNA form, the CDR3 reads TGTGCCAGCAGCGGCGGGGGCCAAGAGACCCAGTACTTC.

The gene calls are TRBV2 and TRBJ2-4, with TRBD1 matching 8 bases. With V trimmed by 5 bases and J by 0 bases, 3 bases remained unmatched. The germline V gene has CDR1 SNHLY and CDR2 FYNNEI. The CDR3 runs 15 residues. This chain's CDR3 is CASSTGGLAKNIQYF. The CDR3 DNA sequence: TGTGCCAGCAGTACAGGGGGACTAGCCAAAAACATTCAGTACTTC.